This is a list of T cell receptor beta chains from one sample in a study of T cell repertoires in cytomegalovirus infection. In TCRdb, the reads were re-called with MiXCR into one record per CDR3 protein. The sample has about 740,000 distinct CDR3 sequences, approximately 34% seen once. The sample consisted of PBMCs. These receptors all stem from a human donor in good health (CMV status not recorded). Some clones in this sample may be carry-over from other donors' samples. The CDR3 runs from the conserved cysteine through the conserved F or W. D genes are given only for firm matches. Size is stated for part of the rows, as once, few or many counts, or as a class when the clone is expanded.

size	J	D	V	DNA	CDR3
few	TRBJ1-1	NA	TRBV7-6	TGTGCCAGCAGCTCTCAGGGAAAGGTGAACACTGAAGCTTTCTTT	CASSSQGKVNTEAFF
NA	TRBJ1-6	NA	TRBV7-9	TGTGCCAGCAGCTTAGCGGTCAAGGAGGGTTCACCCCTCCACTTT	CASSLAVKEGSPLHF
few	TRBJ2-3	NA	TRBV15	TGTGCCACCAGCAGCCCCGGGGGGCCGACAGTAGATACGCCGTATTTT	CATSSPGGPTVDTPYF
NA	TRBJ1-5	NA	TRBV7-6	TGTGCCAGCAGCTTATTTGGGAGGGGGTATAGCAATCAGCCCCAGCATTTT	CASSLFGRGYSNQPQHF
many	TRBJ2-1	TRBD2	TRBV7-8	TGTGCCAGCAGTCCCACCTGGGCGCGGGGGGGCCAAGACGGACAGTTCTTC	CASSPTWARGGQDGQFF
NA	TRBJ1-2	NA	TRBV6-5	TGTGCCAGCACCTTCGGACATCGACCCTATGGCTACACCTTC	CASTFGHRPYGYTF
many	TRBJ1-5	TRBD1	TRBV7-2	TGTGCCAGCAGCTTAGGGGACAGAAATCAGCCCCAGCATTTT	CASSLGDRNQPQHF
NA	TRBJ1-6	NA	TRBV19	TGTGCCAGTAGTATAGTGGAGGGCTTCAACCATTCACCCCTCCACTTT	CASSIVEGFNHSPLHF
NA	TRBJ1-1	NA	TRBV12-5	TGTGCTAGTGGTTTGGGGGACCTAGAAACTGAAGCTTTCTTT	CASGLGDLETEAFF
many	TRBJ1-2	NA	TRBV7-8	TGTGCCAGCAGCGCCAGGGAGTACGGCTACACCTTC	CASSAREYGYTF
NA	TRBJ2-4	NA	TRBV20-1	TGCAGTGCTAGAGATTCAGGGACCAAAAACATTCAGTACTTC	CSARDSGTKNIQYF
NA	TRBJ2-3	TRBD2	TRBV20-1	TGCAGTGCTTCGGGAGGAGATACGCAGTATTTT	CSASGGDTQYF
few	TRBJ1-5	NA	TRBV28	TGTGCCAGCAGTGGTACAGGGCTCCTGGAGCCCCAGCATTTT	CASSGTGLLEPQHF
NA	TRBJ1-2	NA	TRBV27	TGTGCCAGCAGTTCCGACGGGGATGGCTACACCTTC	CASSSDGDGYTF
NA	TRBJ2-2	TRBD2	TRBV5-6	TGTGCCAGCGCGCCCGGGACTAGCAGGAGGCAAGTCACCGGGGAGCTGTTTTTT	CASAPGTSRRQVTGELFF
NA	TRBJ2-5	TRBD2	TRBV11-2	TGTGCCAGCGGTACACCCGGGGGGATAGTGGAGACCCAGTACTTC	CASGTPGGIVETQYF
NA	TRBJ1-3	TRBD1	TRBV12-3/TRBV12-4	TGTGCCAGCAGTCAGACAGGGAAAGGTCCTGGAAACACCATATATTTT	CASSQTGKGPGNTIYF
few	TRBJ2-5	NA	TRBV29-1	TGCAGCGTCGGCTGGGGCACCCAAGAGACCCAGTACTTC	CSVGWGTQETQYF
many	TRBJ1-1	TRBD1	TRBV11-1	TGTGCCAGCAGCTTAGCCTACAGGGGATTGGACAACACTGAAGCTTTCTTT	CASSLAYRGLDNTEAFF
once	TRBJ2-2	TRBD1	TRBV6-1	TGTGCCAGCATCTGGGGGACAGGGATTAACACCGGGGAGCTGTTTTTT	CASIWGTGINTGELFF
NA	TRBJ2-3	NA	TRBV6-1	TGTGCCAGCAGTGAAGACGGTAGCACAGATACGCAGTATTTT	CASSEDGSTDTQYF
NA	TRBJ2-1	TRBD1	TRBV6-6	TGTGCCAGCACTTACAGGGGTCTAGGCGACGAGCAGTTCTTC	CASTYRGLGDEQFF